The source of this TCR beta chain is a study of T cells after yellow fever vaccination. Each CDR3 protein gets one entry after TCRdb re-called the 5' RACE reads with MiXCR. The table has some 670,000 distinct CDR3 sequences, roughly an eighth seen once; the top ten hold about 15%. The CDR3 runs to 17 residues. The ends lost 4 bases at V and 2 bases at J; junction bases unmatched: 13. CDR1 and CDR2 from the germline V gene are SGDLS and YYNGEE. In this sample, this clonotype turned up a few times. Specimen: PBMCs, collected on the day of the yellow fever booster vaccination. The receptor comes from a young man who received the YFV17D yellow fever vaccine. The J gene is TRBJ2-7, the V gene TRBV9; 9 bases agree with TRBD2. The CDR3 DNA sequence: TGTGCCAGCAGCCCATTCCAGGACCTAGCGGGACCCTACGAGCAGTACTTC. Residues: CASSPFQDLAGPYEQYF.